This TCR beta chain is drawn from a study of OX40 agonist ivuxolimab in advanced cancers. Study in general: All patients had ivuxolimab intravenously every 2 weeks at 0.01 to 10 mg/kg. Three dose-escalation patients had partial responses: one with hepatocellular carcinoma and two with cutaneous melanoma.

Comment on this clone: Its antigen is undetermined.

Assay: immunoSEQ multiplex PCR; the TCRdb copy retains only in-frame clones and omits some. Of over 150,000 clones listed, approximately 94% were seen once; the top ten hold about 0.31%. Findings and limits, study-wide: At doses 0.1 to 3.0 mg/kg, CD4+ and CD8+ clones expanded. There were, on average, more expanded clones in CD8+ T cells than in CD4+.

This CDR3 spans 15 amino acids. J lost 0 bases, V lost 9 bases, and 6 bases had no gene match. CDR1 and CDR2 from the germline V gene are ENHRY and SYGVKD. The sequence was collected from an adult with an advanced solid tumor such as melanoma, head and neck, liver or kidney cancer. The specimen was CD4+ or CD8+ T cells sorted from blood, collected in a trial of the OX40 agonist ivuxolimab. The chain links TRBV10-3 to TRBJ2-2; the match to TRBD2 covers 8 bases. Here the CDR3 reads CAIREGTANTGELFF. The CDR3 DNA reads as TGTGCCATACGGGAGGGGACCGCGAACACCGGGGAGCTGTTTTTT.